This T cell receptor (beta chain) comes out of a study of Ad26.COV2.S vaccination and SARS-CoV-2 variants. Study results and caveats: Considerable breadth of spike-specific CD8+ and CD4+ T cell responses has reportedly been documented following vaccination. There was a possibility that the TCR breadth and depth analyses underestimated total T cell responses.

This clone was recorded only once. Its antigen remains unknown. Assay used: immunoSEQ multiplex PCR; TCRdb lists only in-frame clones, some missing. The sample consists of about 350,000 clones, about 92% of them appearing once. The CDR3 loop spans 12 amino acids. The germline V gene encodes CDR1 MNHEY and CDR2 SMNVEV (reference sequence). The V gene lost 6 bases and the J gene lost 8 bases, with 11 bases spanning the gap. This sample comprised peripheral blood, obtained after recovery from COVID-19. The chain links TRBV27 to TRBJ2-1, with no clear D. The source of this sequence is a human donor who had recovered from COVID-19. The DNA of the CDR3 is TGTGCCAGCAGCACTATTTACGATGAGCAGTTCTTC. This translates into CASSTIYDEQFF.